This T cell receptor beta chain stems from a study of Ad26.COV2.S vaccination and SARS-CoV-2 variants. Study as a whole: Donor got 5x10^10 or 1x10^11 viral particles of Ad26.COV2.S.

The CDR3 loop spans 14 amino acids. Germline CDR1 reads SGDLS; CDR2 reads YYNGEE. V was shortened by 2 bases and J by 4 bases, with 12 bases between the two germline ends. As for treatment: around 19 received Ad26.COV2.S at low or high dose, single or two shots; 5 received placebo; per-sample allocation not given. Vaccine and placebo recipients were sampled on day 63 after the first injection. Cohort 1b enrolled adults aged 18-55 years in Boston. The shot given was an Ad26 vector that makes Wuhan-strain SARS-CoV-2 spike. Assay used: immunoSEQ multiplex PCR; TCRdb lists only in-frame clones, some missing. The table includes a few hundred thousand clones, around 87% detected once.

The gene calls are TRBV9 and TRBJ2-5, with D perhaps given as TRBD1 or TRBD2 (6 bases each). This specimen was peripheral blood, taken in a trial of Ad26.COV2.S vaccine versus placebo. The TCR originated in a person between 18 and 65 years old who received the Ad26.COV2.S COVID-19 vaccine or a placebo. The CDR3 coding sequence is TGTGCCAGCAGCGTCGGGACGGGGGCAGAGACCCAGTACTTC. As protein: CASSVGTGAETQYF.